This T cell receptor (beta chain) was identified in a study of Ad26.COV2.S vaccination and SARS-CoV-2 variants. Study as a whole: A COV1001 Ad26.COV2.S trial-arm participant provided the sample.

Clones were read by immunoSEQ multiplex PCR, and TCRdb kept only the in-frame ones, dropping some. The sample has approximately 400,000 clones, roughly 80% seen once. J gave up 4 bases and V 4 bases, and 4 bases lay outside the gene matches. Per germline, CDR1 SGHKS and CDR2 YYEKEE (reference sequence). The CDR3 covers 15 residues. Whole-study findings and limits: Greater spike-specific TCR breadth was seen in vaccine recipients than in placebo recipients. Spike-specific responses of CD8+ and CD4+ T cells were reported to display substantial breadth after vaccination.

Indicated treatment: some 20 received Ad26.COV2.S at low or high dose, single or two shots; five or six received placebo; per-sample allocation not given. Day 63 after the first vaccine or placebo injection was the time point for sampling. Vaccination employed an Ad26 vector expressing the Wuhan-strain SARS-CoV-2 spike. Regarding this clone: The target antigen is unknown.

The sample in question was peripheral blood, obtained in a trial of Ad26.COV2.S vaccine versus placebo. The source of this sequence is a person aged 18-65 years who received the Ad26.COV2.S COVID-19 vaccine or a placebo. The rearrangement uses TRBV5-5 and TRBJ2-5, with 13 bases lining up with TRBD2. CDR3 sequence: CASSPGTSGIETQYF. The CDR3 nucleotides read TGTGCCAGCAGCCCCGGGACTAGCGGGATAGAGACCCAGTACTTC.